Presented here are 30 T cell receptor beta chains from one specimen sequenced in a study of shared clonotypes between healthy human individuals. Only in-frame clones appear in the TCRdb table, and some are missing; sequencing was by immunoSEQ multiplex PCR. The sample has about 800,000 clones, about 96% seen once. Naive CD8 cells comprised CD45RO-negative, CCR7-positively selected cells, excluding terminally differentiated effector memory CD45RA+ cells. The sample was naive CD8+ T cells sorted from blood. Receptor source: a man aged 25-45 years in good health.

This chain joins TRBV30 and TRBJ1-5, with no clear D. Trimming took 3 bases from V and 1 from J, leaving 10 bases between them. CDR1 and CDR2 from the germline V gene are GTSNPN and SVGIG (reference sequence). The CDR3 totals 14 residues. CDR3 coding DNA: TGTGCCTGGAGGATGGGAGAAAGCAATCAGCCCCAGCATTTT. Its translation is CAWRMGESNQPQHF.

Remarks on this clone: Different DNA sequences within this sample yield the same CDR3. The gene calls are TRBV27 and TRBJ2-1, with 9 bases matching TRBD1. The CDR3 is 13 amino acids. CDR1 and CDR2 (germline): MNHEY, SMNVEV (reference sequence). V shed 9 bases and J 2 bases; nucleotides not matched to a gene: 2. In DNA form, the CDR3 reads TGTGCCAGTGGACAGGGGACCTACAATGAGCAGTTCTTC. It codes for CASGQGTYNEQFF.

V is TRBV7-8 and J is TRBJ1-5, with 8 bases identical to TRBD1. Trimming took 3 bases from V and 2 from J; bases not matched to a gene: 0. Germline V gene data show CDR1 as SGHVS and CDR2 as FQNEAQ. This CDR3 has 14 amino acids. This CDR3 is CASSLTGGNQPQHF. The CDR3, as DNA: TGTGCCAGCAGCTTGACAGGGGGCAATCAGCCCCAGCATTTT.

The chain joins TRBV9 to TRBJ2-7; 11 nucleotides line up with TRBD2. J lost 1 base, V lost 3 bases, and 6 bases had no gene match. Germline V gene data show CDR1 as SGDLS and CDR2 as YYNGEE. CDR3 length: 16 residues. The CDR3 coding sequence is TGTGCCAGCAGCGGAGGACTAGCGGGTCCATCCTACGAGCAGTACTTC. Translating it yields CASSGGLAGPSYEQYF.

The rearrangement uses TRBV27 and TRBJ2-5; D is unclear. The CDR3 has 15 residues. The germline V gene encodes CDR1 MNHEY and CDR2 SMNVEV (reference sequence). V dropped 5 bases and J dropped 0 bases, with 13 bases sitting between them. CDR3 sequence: CASSPLERYQETQYF. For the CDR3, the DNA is TGTGCCAGCAGTCCCCTTGAAAGGTACCAAGAGACCCAGTACTTC.

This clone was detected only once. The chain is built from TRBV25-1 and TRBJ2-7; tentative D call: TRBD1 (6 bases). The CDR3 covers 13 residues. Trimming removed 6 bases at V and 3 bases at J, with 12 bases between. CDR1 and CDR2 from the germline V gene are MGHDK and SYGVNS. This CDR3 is CASSDRNNYEQYF. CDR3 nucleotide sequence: TGTGCCAGCAGCGACAGGAACAACTACGAGCAGTACTTC.

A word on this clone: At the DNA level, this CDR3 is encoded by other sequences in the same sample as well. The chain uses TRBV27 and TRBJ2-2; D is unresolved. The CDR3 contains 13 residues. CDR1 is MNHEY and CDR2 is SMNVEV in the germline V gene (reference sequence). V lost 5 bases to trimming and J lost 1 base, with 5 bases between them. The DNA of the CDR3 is TGTGCCAGCAGTAACCTGAACACCGGGGAGCTGTTTTTT. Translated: CASSNLNTGELFF.

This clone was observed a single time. The CDR3 region has the DNA TGCGCCAGCAGCCCACAGGGGGATCAGCCCCAGCATTTT. It specifies CASSPQGDQPQHF. The chain joins TRBV5-1 to TRBJ1-5; 8 nucleotides agree with TRBD1. V lost 4 bases and J lost 5; bases outside the gene matches: 2. Germline CDR1 is SGHRS and CDR2 is YFSETQ. CDR3 size: 13 residues.

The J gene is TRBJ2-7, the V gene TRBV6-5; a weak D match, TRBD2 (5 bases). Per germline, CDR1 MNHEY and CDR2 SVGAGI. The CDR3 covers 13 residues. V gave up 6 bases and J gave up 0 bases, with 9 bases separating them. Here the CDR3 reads CASRSGVSYEQYF. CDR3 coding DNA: TGTGCCAGCAGGTCCGGGGTCTCCTACGAGCAGTACTTC.

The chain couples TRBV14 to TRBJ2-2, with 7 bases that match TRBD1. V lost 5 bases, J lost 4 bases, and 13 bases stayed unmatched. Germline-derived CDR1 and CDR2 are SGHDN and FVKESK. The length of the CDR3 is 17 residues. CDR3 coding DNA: TGTGCCAGCAGCAACGCCTTTCAGGGGGAGATCACCGGGGAGCTGTTTTTT. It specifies CASSNAFQGEITGELFF.

The CDR3 region is CASRSDKANEKLFF. The DNA of the CDR3 is TGTGCCAGCAGATCCGACAAGGCTAATGAAAAACTGTTTTTT. This chain connects TRBV7-9 to TRBJ1-4, with unresolved D. Trimming pared 6 bases from V and 3 bases from J, leaving 11 bases between. Germline loops: CDR1 SEHNR, CDR2 FQNEAQ (reference sequence). The CDR3 is made up of 14 amino acids.

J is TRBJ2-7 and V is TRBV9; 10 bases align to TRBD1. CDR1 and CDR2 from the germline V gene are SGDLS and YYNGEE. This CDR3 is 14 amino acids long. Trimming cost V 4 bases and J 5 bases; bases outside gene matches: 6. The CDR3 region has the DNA TGTGCCAGCAGCTCGGACAGGGGGATCGACGAGCAGTACTTC. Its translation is CASSSDRGIDEQYF.

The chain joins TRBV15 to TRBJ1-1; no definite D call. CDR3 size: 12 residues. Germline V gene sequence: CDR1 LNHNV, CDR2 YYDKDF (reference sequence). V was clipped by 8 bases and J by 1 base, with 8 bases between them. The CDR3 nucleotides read TGTGCCACCGGGAGGACGAACACTGAAGCTTTCTTT. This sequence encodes CATGRTNTEAFF.

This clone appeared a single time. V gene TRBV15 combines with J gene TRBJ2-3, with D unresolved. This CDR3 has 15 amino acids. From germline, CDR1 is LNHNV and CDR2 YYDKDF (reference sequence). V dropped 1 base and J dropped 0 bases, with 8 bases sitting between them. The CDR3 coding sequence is TGTGCCACCAGCAGAGGGCTACATAGCACAGATACGCAGTATTTT. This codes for CATSRGLHSTDTQYF.

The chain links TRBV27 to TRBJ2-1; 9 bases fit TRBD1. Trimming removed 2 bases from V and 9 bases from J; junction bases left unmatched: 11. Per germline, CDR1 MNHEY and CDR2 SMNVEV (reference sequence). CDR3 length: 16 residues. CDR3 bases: TGTGCCAGCAGTTTAGTTGAAACAGGGGGCTTCAGTGAGCAGTTCTTC. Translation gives CASSLVETGGFSEQFF.

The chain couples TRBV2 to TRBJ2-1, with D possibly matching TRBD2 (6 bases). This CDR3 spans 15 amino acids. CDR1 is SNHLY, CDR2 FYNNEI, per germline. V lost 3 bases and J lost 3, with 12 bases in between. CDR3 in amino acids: CASSEDGRGYNEQFF. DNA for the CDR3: TGTGCCAGCAGTGAGGACGGGAGAGGCTACAATGAGCAGTTCTTC.

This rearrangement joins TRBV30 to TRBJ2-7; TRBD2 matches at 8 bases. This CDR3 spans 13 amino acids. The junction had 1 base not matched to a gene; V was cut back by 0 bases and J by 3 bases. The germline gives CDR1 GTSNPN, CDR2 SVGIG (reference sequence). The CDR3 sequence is CAWSVRGGYEQYF. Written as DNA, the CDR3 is TGTGCCTGGAGTGTACGGGGGGGCTACGAGCAGTACTTC.

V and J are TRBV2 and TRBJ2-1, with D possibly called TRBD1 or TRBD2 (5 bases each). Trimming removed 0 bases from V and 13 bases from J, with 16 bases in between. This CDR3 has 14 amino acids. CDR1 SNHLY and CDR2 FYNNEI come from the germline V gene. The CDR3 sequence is CASSEAYGTLRQFF. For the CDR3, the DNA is TGTGCCAGCAGTGAAGCCTACGGGACCTTGCGACAGTTCTTC.

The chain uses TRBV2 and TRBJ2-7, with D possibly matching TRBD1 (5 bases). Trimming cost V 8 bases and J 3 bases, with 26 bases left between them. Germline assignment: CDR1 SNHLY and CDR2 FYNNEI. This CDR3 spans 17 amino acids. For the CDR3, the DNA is TGTGCCAGCTTACCTCCCCAAGGACACCTAGGTCACTACGAGCAGTACTTC. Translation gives CASLPPQGHLGHYEQYF.

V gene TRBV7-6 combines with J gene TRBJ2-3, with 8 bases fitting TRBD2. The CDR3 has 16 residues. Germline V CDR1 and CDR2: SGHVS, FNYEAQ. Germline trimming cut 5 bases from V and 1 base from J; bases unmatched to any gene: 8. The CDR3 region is CASSTRPGLGTDTQYF. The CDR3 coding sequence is TGTGCCAGCAGCACAAGACCGGGACTAGGCACAGATACGCAGTATTTT. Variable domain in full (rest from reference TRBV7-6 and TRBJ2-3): GAGVSQSPRYKVTKRGQDVALRCDPISGHVSLYWYRQALGQGPEFLTYFNYEAQQDKSGLPNDRFSAERPEGSISTLTIQRTEQRDSAMYRCASSTRPGLGTDTQYFGPGTRLTVL.

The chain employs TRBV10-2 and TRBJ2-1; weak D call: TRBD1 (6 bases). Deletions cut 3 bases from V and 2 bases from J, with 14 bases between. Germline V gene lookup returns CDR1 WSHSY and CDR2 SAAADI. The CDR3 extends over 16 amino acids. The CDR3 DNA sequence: TGCGCCAGCAGTGATTTCGCGACAGGACCCTACAATGAGCAGTTCTTC. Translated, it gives CASSDFATGPYNEQFF.

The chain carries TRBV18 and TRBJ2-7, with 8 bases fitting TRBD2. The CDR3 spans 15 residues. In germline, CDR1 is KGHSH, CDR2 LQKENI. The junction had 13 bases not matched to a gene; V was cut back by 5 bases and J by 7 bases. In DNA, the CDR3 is TGTGCCAGCTCATTACGGGACCCCCGGGAGGGAGAGCAGTACTTC. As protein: CASSLRDPREGEQYF.

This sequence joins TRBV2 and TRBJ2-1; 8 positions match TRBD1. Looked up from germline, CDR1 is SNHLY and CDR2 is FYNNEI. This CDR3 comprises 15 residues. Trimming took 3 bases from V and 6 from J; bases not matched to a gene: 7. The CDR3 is CASSDEDRVGNEQFF. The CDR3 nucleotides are TGTGCCAGCAGTGACGAGGACAGGGTGGGCAATGAGCAGTTCTTC.

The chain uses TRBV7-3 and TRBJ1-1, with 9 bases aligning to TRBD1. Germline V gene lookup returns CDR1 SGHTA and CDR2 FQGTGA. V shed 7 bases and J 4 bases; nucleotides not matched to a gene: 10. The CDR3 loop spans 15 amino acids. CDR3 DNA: TGTGCCAGCATCCCCCCCCACAGGGGGCCCACTGAAGCTTTCTTT. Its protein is CASIPPHRGPTEAFF.

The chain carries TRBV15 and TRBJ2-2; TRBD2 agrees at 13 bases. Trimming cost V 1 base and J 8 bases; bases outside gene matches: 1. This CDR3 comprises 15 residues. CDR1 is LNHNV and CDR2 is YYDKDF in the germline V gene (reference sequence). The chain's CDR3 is CATSRGTSGSGELFF. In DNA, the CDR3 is TGTGCCACCAGCAGAGGGACTAGCGGGAGTGGGGAGCTGTTTTTT.

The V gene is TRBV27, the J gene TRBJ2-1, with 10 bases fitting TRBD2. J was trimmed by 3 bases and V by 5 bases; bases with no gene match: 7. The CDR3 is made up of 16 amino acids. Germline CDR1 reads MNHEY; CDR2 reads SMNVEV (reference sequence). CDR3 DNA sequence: TGTGCCAGCAGTGCAATACTAGCGGGACGCTACAATGAGCAGTTCTTC. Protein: CASSAILAGRYNEQFF.

Written as DNA, the CDR3 is TGTGCCAGCTCACCCGCGACAGGGTTCACAGATACGCAGTATTTT. It specifies CASSPATGFTDTQYF. The rearrangement links TRBV18 to TRBJ2-3; 7 nucleotides align to TRBD1. Trimming cost V 3 bases and J 2 bases; bases outside gene matches: 5. The CDR3 extends over 15 amino acids. Germline V CDR1 and CDR2: KGHSH, LQKENI.

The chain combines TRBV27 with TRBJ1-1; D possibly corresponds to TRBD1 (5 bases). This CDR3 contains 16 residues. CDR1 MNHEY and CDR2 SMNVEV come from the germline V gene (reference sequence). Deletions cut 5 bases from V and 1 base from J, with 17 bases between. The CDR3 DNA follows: TGTGCCAGCAGTCCATTCCAGGGAGGATCGAACACTGAAGCTTTCTTT. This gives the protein CASSPFQGGSNTEAFF.

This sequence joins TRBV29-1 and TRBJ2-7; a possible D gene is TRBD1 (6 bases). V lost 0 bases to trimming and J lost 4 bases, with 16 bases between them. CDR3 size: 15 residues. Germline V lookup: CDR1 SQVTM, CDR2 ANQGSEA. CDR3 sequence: CSVEDEGDQAYEQYF. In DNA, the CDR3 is TGCAGCGTTGAAGACGAGGGGGATCAGGCTTACGAGCAGTACTTC.

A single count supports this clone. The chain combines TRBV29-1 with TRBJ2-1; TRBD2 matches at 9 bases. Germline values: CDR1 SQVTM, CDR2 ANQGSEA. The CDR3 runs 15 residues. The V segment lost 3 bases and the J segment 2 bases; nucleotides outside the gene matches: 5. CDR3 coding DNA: TGCAGCGTTGAGTTGCGGGAGGGCGCCTACAATGAGCAGTTCTTC. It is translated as CSVELREGAYNEQFF.